Listed below are T cell receptor beta chains from one sample, sequenced in a study of cytomegalovirus exposure and HLA in healthy donors. Clones were read by immunoSEQ multiplex PCR, and TCRdb kept only the in-frame ones, dropping some. The sample lists 100,000 or so clones, roughly four fifths occurring once. Sequencing was done on a sample of PBMCs. Receptor source: a human donor in good health. Each CDR3 is given with its conserved first and last residue. Each record gives: V gene, D gene, J gene, clone size, CDR3 protein, CDR3 DNA. The D gene is left open where the match is weak. Not every row has a clone size; where given, it reads once, few, many or a size class.

V: TRBV5-1
D: NA
J: TRBJ1-2
size: NA
CDR3: CASSSPELSGLGYTF
DNA: TGCGCCAGCAGCTCCCCCGAACTTAGCGGTCTTGGCTACACCTTC

V: TRBV6-5
D: TRBD1
J: TRBJ1-6
size: NA
CDR3: CASSYRGQGSSPLHF
DNA: TGTGCCAGCAGTTACAGGGGACAGGGTAGTTCACCCCTCCACTTT

V: TRBV18
D: NA
J: TRBJ2-2
size: NA
CDR3: CASSPRSGNTGELFF
DNA: TGTGCCAGCTCACCACGTAGCGGGAACACCGGGGAGCTGTTTTTT

V: TRBV27
D: TRBD1
J: TRBJ2-1
size: NA
CDR3: CASSLTQRQGSNEQFF
DNA: TGTGCCAGCAGTCTAACCCAGAGACAGGGTAGCAATGAGCAGTTCTTC

V: TRBV4-2
D: TRBD2
J: TRBJ2-1
size: NA
CDR3: CASSQDRASGRRNEQFF
DNA: TGTGCCAGCAGCCAAGATAGGGCTAGCGGGAGACGAAATGAGCAGTTCTTC

V: TRBV27
D: NA
J: TRBJ1-5
size: NA
CDR3: CASSWAGANQPQHF
DNA: TGTGCCAGCAGCTGGGCGGGGGCCAATCAGCCCCAGCATTTT

V: TRBV7-2
D: NA
J: TRBJ2-5
size: NA
CDR3: CASSLGRRGPQYF
DNA: TGTGCCAGCAGCTTAGGACGGCGCGGGCCCCAGTACTTC

V: TRBV18
D: NA
J: TRBJ1-5
size: NA
CDR3: CASSITSGGNQPQHF
DNA: TGTGCCAGCTCGATCACTAGCGGAGGCAATCAGCCCCAGCATTTT

V: TRBV5-1
D: TRBD1
J: TRBJ1-4
size: NA
CDR3: CASSTSGTGAANEKLFF
DNA: TGCGCCAGCAGCACATCCGGGACAGGGGCCGCTAATGAAAAACTGTTTTTT

V: TRBV6-5
D: NA
J: TRBJ1-1
size: NA
CDR3: CASSYSLQGRTEAFF
DNA: TGTGCCAGCAGTTACTCGCTACAGGGCCGCACTGAAGCTTTCTTT

V: TRBV7-3
D: TRBD2
J: TRBJ2-1
size: NA
CDR3: CASSLTPGLAGGSSYNEQFF
DNA: TGTGCCAGCAGCTTAACCCCCGGGCTAGCGGGGGGGAGCTCCTACAATGAGCAGTTCTTC

V: TRBV18
D: NA
J: TRBJ1-2
size: NA
CDR3: CASSPSSNYGYTF
DNA: TGTGCCAGCTCACCAAGCTCCAACTATGGCTACACCTTC

V: TRBV6-5
D: NA
J: TRBJ1-5
size: NA
CDR3: CASSIRGTNQPQHF
DNA: TGTGCCAGCAGTATCAGGGGTACCAATCAGCCCCAGCATTTT

V: TRBV5-1
D: NA
J: TRBJ2-7
size: NA
CDR3: CASSQGQSSYEQYF
DNA: TGCGCCAGCAGCCAAGGACAGTCCTCCTACGAGCAGTACTTC

V: TRBV27
D: NA
J: TRBJ1-5
size: once
CDR3: CASSSHLTGTNQPQHF
DNA: TGTGCCAGCAGTTCCCACCTGACAGGAACAAATCAGCCCCAGCATTTT

V: TRBV5-1
D: NA
J: TRBJ1-1
size: NA
CDR3: CASSLQGMNTEAFF
DNA: TGCGCCAGCAGCTTACAGGGCATGAACACTGAAGCTTTCTTT

V: TRBV28
D: NA
J: TRBJ2-3
size: NA
CDR3: CASSSGLSWTDTQYF
DNA: TGTGCCAGCAGTTCGGGACTTTCTTGGACAGATACGCAGTATTTT

V: TRBV29-1
D: TRBD1
J: TRBJ1-1
size: few
CDR3: CSVEGQGRSEAFF
DNA: TGCAGCGTTGAGGGACAGGGGAGGTCTGAAGCTTTCTTT